One sample yielded the 17 T cell receptor beta chains listed below, sequenced in a study of vaccination and CD4 T cells after COVID-19. TCRdb re-analysed the PCR reads in MiXCR, keeping a single row per CDR3 protein. The table has 25,000 or so distinct CDR3 sequences, roughly 51% seen once. The source material was CD4+ T cells from blood, sampled before SARS-CoV-2 vaccination. The receptors were gathered from a human donor who had recovered from COVID-19.

The rearrangement joins TRBV28 to TRBJ2-7; TRBD1 matches 8 bases. The germline V gene has CDR1 MDHEN and CDR2 SYDVKM. The CDR3 has 16 residues. J gave up 0 bases and V 0 bases, and 4 bases lay outside the gene matches. The CDR3 DNA follows: TGTGCCAGCAGTTTATGGACAGGGGTTGGCTCCTACGAGCAGTACTTC. Encoded protein: CASSLWTGVGSYEQYF. Looking up the rest from reference TRBV28 and TRBJ2-7 gives the full variable domain: DVKVTQSSRYLVKRTGEKVFLECVQDMDHENMFWYRQDPGLGLRLIYFSYDVKMKEKGDIPEGYSVSREKKERFSLILESASTNQTSMYLCASSLWTGVGSYEQYFGPGTRLTVT.

The rearrangement joins TRBV2 to TRBJ1-2; D gene unclear. Germline V gene sequence: CDR1 SNHLY, CDR2 FYNNEI. V shed 3 bases and J shed 6 bases, with 8 bases lying between them. This CDR3 comprises 12 residues. DNA for the CDR3: TGTGCCAGCAGTGAGGGGTATGATGGCTACACCTTC. It is translated as CASSEGYDGYTF.

The rearrangement joins TRBV7-2 to TRBJ2-5, with 8 positions matching TRBD2. Trimming at V came to 1 base and at J to 1 base, leaving 2 bases not matched to a gene. CDR1 SGHTA and CDR2 FQGNSA come from the germline V gene. The CDR3 consists of 15 residues. In DNA form, the CDR3 reads TGTGCCAGCAGCTTAGTAGCGGGGATCCAAGAGACCCAGTACTTC. Its translation is CASSLVAGIQETQYF.

The chain employs TRBV7-9 and TRBJ2-7; a possible D gene is TRBD2 (5 bases). The V end lost 5 bases, the J end lost 0 bases, and 11 bases lay between the germline ends. CDR1 and CDR2 (germline): SEHNR, FQNEAQ (reference sequence). The CDR3 consists of 14 residues. CDR3 in DNA: TGTGCCAGCAGCCAAGGAGGAATCTCCTACGAGCAGTACTTC. Translated: CASSQGGISYEQYF.

The chain couples TRBV27 to TRBJ2-5, with 8 bases aligning to TRBD2. CDR1 and CDR2 (germline): MNHEY, SMNVEV (reference sequence). This CDR3 comprises 15 residues. Germline trimming cut 5 bases from V and 5 bases from J; bases unmatched to any gene: 10. The CDR3 reads CASSLEAGVWETQYF. CDR3 nucleotide sequence: TGTGCCAGCAGTCTTGAAGCGGGGGTATGGGAGACCCAGTACTTC.

This clonotype was detected a few times. The chain combines TRBV20-1 with TRBJ1-2, with TRBD1 matching 9 bases. Looked up from germline, CDR1 is DFQATT and CDR2 is SNEGSKA (reference sequence). There are 12 residues in the CDR3. V shed 5 bases and J 5 bases; nucleotides not matched to a gene: 3. The CDR3 is CSAAGQGYGYTF. CDR3 in DNA: TGCAGTGCTGCCGGACAGGGGTATGGCTACACCTTC.

This clonotype was counted a single time. V gene TRBV12-3 or TRBV12-4 combines with J gene TRBJ2-1; TRBD1 or TRBD2 may be the D gene (5 bases each). V lost 8 bases and J 4 bases, leaving 12 bases between the germline ends. This CDR3 region has 13 residues. This chain's CDR3 is CASLPGPYNEQFF. The CDR3 coding sequence is TGTGCCAGCCTCCCGGGACCTTACAATGAGCAGTTCTTC.

CDR3 nucleotides: TGTGCCAGCAGCTCCGGGAGGAATCAGCCCCAGCATTTT. Protein product: CASSSGRNQPQHF. The rearrangement links TRBV11-2 to TRBJ1-5, with no clear D. CDR1 and CDR2 from the germline V gene are SGHAT and FQNNGV. There are 13 residues in the CDR3. V lost 4 bases and J lost 4, with 8 bases in between.

The rearrangement joins TRBV20-1 to TRBJ1-2, with D possibly TRBD1 on 5 matching bases. The V gene lost 6 bases and the J gene lost 4 bases, with 15 bases spanning the gap. Looked up from germline, CDR1 is DFQATT and CDR2 is SNEGSKA (reference sequence). The length of the CDR3 is 13 residues. For the CDR3, the DNA is TGCAGTGCGCATGTGGGGGGACTCTATGGCTACACCTTC. Translating it yields CSAHVGGLYGYTF.

This CDR3 reads CSASNSLAGVVHEQYF. The CDR3 DNA is TGCAGTGCCTCGAACTCACTAGCGGGAGTAGTCCACGAGCAGTACTTC. The chain has TRBV20-1 and TRBJ2-7; 11 bases line up with TRBD2. CDR1 and CDR2 (germline): DFQATT, SNEGSKA (reference sequence). The CDR3 runs to 16 residues. V shed 6 bases and J 5 bases; nucleotides not matched to a gene: 15.

The table lists this clonotype with a few counts. This chain connects TRBV4-1 to TRBJ1-6; TRBD1 matches 9 bases. The germline gives CDR1 MGHRA, CDR2 YSYEKL. The V and J ends lost 5 bases and 7 bases, in that order; junction bases with no gene match: 9. The CDR3 has 16 residues. CDR3 loop: CASSSTGTGLNSPLHF. CDR3 nucleotides: TGCGCCAGCAGCTCGACCGGGACAGGGCTGAATTCACCCCTCCACTTT.

The V gene is TRBV20-1, the J gene TRBJ2-1; 7 bases match TRBD2. Trimming cost V 7 bases and J 4 bases; bases outside gene matches: 22. Germline V gene sequence: CDR1 DFQATT, CDR2 SNEGSKA (reference sequence). CDR3 length: 18 residues. CDR3: CSVTPTSRTGHKYNEQFF. In nucleotides, the CDR3 is TGCAGTGTTACTCCGACTAGCAGGACCGGCCATAAATACAATGAGCAGTTCTTC.

The gene calls are TRBV7-2 and TRBJ1-6, with 9 nucleotides matching TRBD1. CDR1 and CDR2 from the germline V gene are SGHTA and FQGNSA. CDR3 size: 16 residues. Losses at the gene ends were 1 base for V and 8 bases for J; bases not matched to a gene: 6. Here the CDR3 reads CASSLGGTGSDSPLHF. The CDR3 DNA sequence: TGTGCCAGCAGCTTAGGAGGGACAGGGAGTGATTCACCCCTCCACTTT.

The chain has TRBV28 and TRBJ2-2, with D possibly being TRBD1 (6 bases). The germline V gene encodes CDR1 MDHEN and CDR2 SYDVKM. Trimming removed 5 bases from V and 0 bases from J, with 16 bases in between. The CDR3 sequence is 17 residues long. The CDR3 protein is CASSLPQGSSNTGELFF. The CDR3 DNA reads as TGTGCCAGCAGTCTCCCACAGGGTAGTTCGAACACCGGGGAGCTGTTTTTT.

This clonotype has more than one count but fewer than ten. The chain combines TRBV20-1 with TRBJ2-1; TRBD2 agrees at 11 bases. This CDR3 has 14 amino acids. In germline, CDR1 is DFQATT, CDR2 SNEGSKA (reference sequence). The trim removed 5 bases at V and 7 bases at J, leaving 7 bases unmatched. DNA for the CDR3: TGCAGTGCTGATAGCGGGAGGGCCGGGAATGAGCAGTTCTTC. Translating gives CSADSGRAGNEQFF.

The chain has TRBV12-5 and TRBJ2-1; 10 nucleotides line up with TRBD2. Germline V gene lookup returns CDR1 LGHNT and CDR2 FRNRAP. The junction had 9 bases not matched to a gene; V was cut back by 5 bases and J by 8 bases. The length of the CDR3 is 15 residues. The CDR3 bases are TGTGCTAGTGGTCGCCCAGCGGGAGGGCAGTATGAGCAGTTCTTC. Translation: CASGRPAGGQYEQFF.

The sample holds a few counts of this clonotype. The chain recombines TRBV6-1 with TRBJ1-1; D not resolved. From germline, CDR1 is MNHNS and CDR2 SASEGT. Trimming stripped 8 bases from V and 1 base from J, with 11 bases between. The CDR3 spans 13 residues. CDR3 DNA sequence: TGTGCCAGCTTAGGGCTGAGGAACACTGAAGCTTTCTTT. Translated: CASLGLRNTEAFF.